This TCR beta chain comes out of a study of cytomegalovirus exposure and HLA in healthy donors. The study, taken as a whole, reports: Some V segments, TRBV6-2 and TRBV6-3 among them, were indistinguishable and were therefore excluded. When a later analysis was performed, an Asian-associated ancestry cluster reportedly had fewer N-insertions than the roughly 700-donor mean.

Primers for the PCR totalled 60 Vbeta and 13 Jbeta. Clones were sequenced by immunoSEQ multiplex PCR, and TCRdb holds only the in-frame ones, with some missing. Of some 220,000 clones listed, approximately 82% are singletons. V shed 5 bases and J shed 6 bases, with 17 bases lying between them. CDR1 is SGHTA, CDR2 FQGTGA, per germline. This CDR3 has 15 amino acids. In regard to this clone: Its antigen is undetermined.

The receptor comes from a woman in her thirties or forties in good health and CMV-seronegative. The chain combines TRBV7-3 with TRBJ2-1, with TRBD2 as a possible D gene (7 bases). The sequencing input was PBMCs. As DNA, the CDR3 is TGTGCCAGCAGCCTTAAGGGGGGGGGTCTCAATGAGCAGTTCTTC. Protein: CASSLKGGGLNEQFF.